This T cell receptor (beta chain) was retrieved from a study of OX40 agonist ivuxolimab in advanced cancers. This CDR3 is 12 amino acids long. Germline values: CDR1 SGHVS, CDR2 FQNEAQ. The V end was cut by 5 bases, the J end by 7 bases, with 12 bases between. TCRdb's table, derived via immunoSEQ multiplex PCR, lists solely in-frame clones and lacks some. Of roughly 80,000 clones in the sample, 80% to 90% were seen once. The chain employs TRBV7-8 and TRBJ2-7, with D hard to call. This specimen was CD4+ or CD8+ T cells sorted from blood, taken in a trial of the OX40 agonist ivuxolimab. The sequence was obtained from an adult with an advanced solid tumor such as melanoma, head and neck, liver or kidney cancer. The CDR3 DNA reads TGTGCCAGCAGCCCCGTCTCCGGTGAGCAGTACTTC. This gives the protein CASSPVSGEQYF.